One sample yielded the 14 T cell receptor beta chains listed below, sequenced in a study of CD8 T cells in Susac syndrome. With random hexamers, 0.5 to 1 ug RNA was reverse transcribed. Using its own MiXCR run on the immunoSEQ multiplex PCR reads, TCRdb lists one record per CDR3 protein. The table has around 190,000 distinct CDR3 sequences, 85% to 95% seen once. The material sequenced was CD8+ T cells from PBMCs. The receptors come from a human donor with multiple sclerosis.

The CDR3 coding sequence is TGCAGCGTACCGCAGGGGGACACTGAAGCTTTCTTT. Translating gives CSVPQGDTEAFF. The chain links TRBV29-1 to TRBJ1-1; 7 positions agree with TRBD1. The V gene end was trimmed by 6 bases and the J gene end by 3 bases; junction bases not matched to a gene: 4. The CDR3 runs to 12 residues. The germline V gene encodes CDR1 SQVTM and CDR2 ANQGSEA.

The chain combines TRBV5-1 with TRBJ2-7, with 7 bases identical to TRBD2. This CDR3 spans 19 amino acids. The germline V gene has CDR1 SGHRS and CDR2 YFSETQ. V lost 4 bases to trimming and J lost 4 bases; unmatched junction nucleotides: 23. The DNA of the CDR3 is TGCGCCAGCAGCGGCGGGAGACAGAGAAGCGGGGAATGGGTATACGAGCAGTACTTC. Translated, it gives CASSGGRQRSGEWVYEQYF. Combining the CDR3 with reference TRBV5-1 and TRBJ2-7 gives the whole variable domain KAGVTQTPRYLIKTRGQQVTLSCSPISGHRSVSWYQQTPGQGLQFLFEYFSETQRNKGNFPGRFSGRQFSNSRSEMNVSTLELGDSALYLCASSGGRQRSGEWVYEQYFGPGTRLTVT.

This rearrangement joins TRBV6-5 to TRBJ2-7, with TRBD1 matching 9 bases. This CDR3 comprises 15 residues. With V trimmed by 5 bases and J by 0 bases, 5 bases remained unmatched. Germline CDR1 reads MNHEY; CDR2 reads SVGAGI. The CDR3 region has the DNA TGTGCCAGCAGTCCGGACAGGGGTTTCTCCTACGAGCAGTACTTC. Translated: CASSPDRGFSYEQYF.

This chain uses TRBV9 with TRBJ2-5, with 7 positions matching TRBD1. Germline assignment: CDR1 SGDLS and CDR2 YYNGEE. CDR3 length: 13 amino acids. V lost 3 bases and J lost 5; bases outside the gene matches: 4. CDR3 sequence: CASSGTGRETQYF. Here the CDR3 DNA reads TGTGCCAGCAGCGGGACAGGCCGGGAGACCCAGTACTTC.

The chain recombines TRBV4-1 with TRBJ2-5; 9 positions match TRBD2. The length of the CDR3 is 15 residues. V trimming: 5 bases; J trimming: 1 base; junction bases outside the gene matches: 5. Germline V CDR1 and CDR2: MGHRA, YSYEKL. The CDR3 loop reads CASSNSGGPQETQYF. The CDR3 DNA is TGCGCCAGCAGCAATAGCGGGGGCCCCCAAGAGACCCAGTACTTC.

This clonotype has only one observation. The rearrangement uses TRBV28 and TRBJ2-7; 7 nucleotides align to TRBD2. This CDR3 is 15 amino acids long. The germline V gene encodes CDR1 MDHEN and CDR2 SYDVKM. V gave up 2 bases and J gave up 6 bases; unmatched junction bases: 10. CDR3 sequence (DNA): TGTGCCAGCAGTTTAACGGCTAGCGGAACTCTCGAGCAGTACTTC. Translated: CASSLTASGTLEQYF.

The chain recombines TRBV19 with TRBJ2-7; perhaps TRBD1 as D (6 bases). The V end lost 1 base, the J end lost 2 bases, and 12 bases lay between the germline ends. Germline values: CDR1 LNHDA, CDR2 SQIVND (reference sequence). The CDR3 runs 15 residues. The DNA for the CDR3 is TGTGCCAGTAGTATAGGCACGGGACAAGCCTACGAGCAGTACTTC. Amino acids: CASSIGTGQAYEQYF.

This clonotype was seen just once. J is TRBJ2-4 and V is TRBV3-1; perhaps TRBD1 as D (6 bases). The CDR3 is 16 amino acids. Germline assignment: CDR1 LGHDT and CDR2 YNNKEL (reference sequence). Trimming took off 4 bases at V and 0 bases at J, with 13 bases between the two ends. Here the CDR3 DNA reads TGTGCCAGCAGCCCCTCAGGGGATTTAGCCAAAAACATTCAGTACTTC. Its protein is CASSPSGDLAKNIQYF.

The table lists this clonotype with a count of one. The chain is built from TRBV4-2 and TRBJ2-7; tentatively, D is TRBD2 (6 bases). Trimming left V 4 bases short and J 7 bases short, with 17 bases between. Germline values: CDR1 LGHNA, CDR2 YNFKEQ. The CDR3 totals 14 residues. The CDR3 region is CASSPGSPGGEQYF. In DNA form, the CDR3 reads TGTGCCAGCAGCCCCGGGAGCCCAGGAGGGGAGCAGTACTTC.

The chain links TRBV29-1 to TRBJ2-5; the D gene is possibly TRBD1 (6 bases). Germline CDR1 reads SQVTM; CDR2 reads ANQGSEA. This CDR3 has 16 amino acids. Trimming left V 0 bases short and J 9 bases short, with 23 bases between. This CDR3 is CSVEDPRQGPGMAQYF. The DNA of the CDR3 is TGCAGCGTTGAAGATCCTCGGCAGGGGCCGGGGATGGCCCAGTACTTC.

The chain recombines TRBV11-2 with TRBJ2-5; the match to TRBD1 covers 10 bases. Per the germline V gene, CDR1 is SGHAT and CDR2 is FQNNGV. This CDR3 has 14 amino acids. Germline trimming cut 2 bases from V and 6 bases from J; bases unmatched to any gene: 3. CDR3 region: CASSLWDRGQTQYF. The DNA of the CDR3 is TGTGCCAGCAGCTTATGGGACAGGGGACAGACCCAGTACTTC.

The genes are TRBV13 and TRBJ2-1; 8 positions agree with TRBD1. With 5 bases clipped from V and 5 bases from J, the junction kept 8 bases outside the gene matches. The CDR3 covers 15 residues. CDR1 PRHDT and CDR2 FYEKMQ come from the germline V gene (reference sequence). The CDR3, as DNA: TGTGCCAGCAGCCCCCTAGGACAGGGTGACAATGAGCAGTTCTTC. Amino acids: CASSPLGQGDNEQFF.

The J gene is TRBJ2-7, the V gene TRBV12-3 or TRBV12-4; D remains ambiguous. This CDR3 has 16 residues. Deletions cut 3 bases from V and 5 bases from J, with 20 bases between. CDR3 bases: TGTGCCAGCAGTTTGAGTTTTGTTCCTCTGGGCGACGAGCAGTACTTC. It specifies CASSLSFVPLGDEQYF.

V usage is TRBV27 and J usage is TRBJ2-2; 8 nucleotides match TRBD2. The CDR3 is made up of 14 amino acids. Germline V gene sequence: CDR1 MNHEY, CDR2 SMNVEV (reference sequence). V lost 7 bases, J lost 0 bases, and 1 base stayed unmatched. The CDR3 loop is CASKRGPNTGELFF. The CDR3 nucleotides are TGTGCCAGCAAGCGGGGGCCGAACACCGGGGAGCTGTTTTTT.